Listed below are T cell receptor beta chains from one sample, sequenced in a study of pediatric ulcerative colitis. TCRdb's table, derived via immunoSEQ multiplex PCR, lists solely in-frame clones and lacks some. The data show roughly 64,000 clones, with roughly nine tenths seen just once and about 3.5% held by the top ten. Sequencing was performed on blood. These receptors all come from a boy younger than 18 with severe ulcerative colitis. The CDR3 runs from the conserved cysteine through the conserved F or W. Fields, in order: clone size, J gene, V gene, D gene, CDR3 DNA, CDR3 protein. A D gene is named only where the DNA matches it firmly. Size is omitted from some rows. Given values are once, few, many or a class for expanded clones.

NA,TRBJ2-5,TRBV29-1,NA,TGCAGCGTTGCAGGGCAGGGTGGAGAGACCCAGTACTTC,CSVAGQGGETQYF
NA,TRBJ2-7,TRBV6-1,NA,TGTGCCAGCAGCTACGTCAGGGATCCGGCCTACGAGCAGTACTTC,CASSYVRDPAYEQYF
NA,TRBJ2-5,TRBV6-6,NA,TGTGCCAGCAGTTACGGGAGGCGGGAGACCCAGTACTTC,CASSYGRRETQYF
NA,TRBJ1-2,TRBV5-6,TRBD1,TGTGCCAGCAGCCGGGACAGGGTCTATGGCTACACCTTC,CASSRDRVYGYTF
NA,TRBJ2-1,TRBV5-1,TRBD2,TGCGCCAGCAGCTCCGCGGGAGGCTCCTACAATGAGCAGTTCTTC,CASSSAGGSYNEQFF
NA,TRBJ2-3,TRBV12-5,TRBD1,TGTGCTAGTGGTGACAGGGGTACGCAGTATTTT,CASGDRGTQYF
NA,TRBJ2-5,TRBV7-2,NA,TGTGCCAGCAGTATAACAGGGTCAGGGACCCAGTACTTC,CASSITGSGTQYF
NA,TRBJ2-1,TRBV10-2,TRBD2,TGCGCCAGCAGTGAGTCGAGGACTAGCAGCGAGCAGTTCTTC,CASSESRTSSEQFF
NA,TRBJ2-1,TRBV27,NA,TGTGCCAGCAGTTTTAGGGCAGACGCGAATAATGAGCAGTTCTTC,CASSFRADANNEQFF
NA,TRBJ1-1,TRBV5-8,NA,TGTGCCAGCAGCTCGGGACGGCTGAACACTGAAGCTTTCTTT,CASSSGRLNTEAFF
few,TRBJ2-5,TRBV4-1,TRBD2,TGCGCCAGCAGCCAAGATCGGCCTAGCGGGAGAGAGACCCAGTACTTC,CASSQDRPSGRETQYF
NA,TRBJ2-1,TRBV7-9,NA,TGTGCCAGCAGCCTCACGAATCCGTCGGGTCTGGAATTCTTC,CASSLTNPSGLEFF
NA,TRBJ2-5,TRBV2,NA,TGTGCCAGCAGCCTCAGGTCAGAGACCCAGTACTTC,CASSLRSETQYF
NA,TRBJ2-1,TRBV13,TRBD2,TGTGCCAGCAGCAATCCGGGACTAGCGGTCTTC,CASSNPGLAVF
once,TRBJ1-1,TRBV27,NA,TGTGCCAGCAGTTTCCTCCAGCAGCGGCAAGAAGCTTTCTTT,CASSFLQQRQEAFF
NA,TRBJ1-2,TRBV29-1,TRBD1,TGCAGCGTTGAAGATTCACAGGGGCCCTACGGCTACACCTTC,CSVEDSQGPYGYTF
NA,TRBJ1-1,TRBV10-3,TRBD1,TGTGCCATCAGTGATCCGGACAGGGTCGAAGCTTTCTTT,CAISDPDRVEAFF
NA,TRBJ2-1,TRBV21-1,NA,TGTGCCAGCAGCAAATGGCTAGCGAACAATGAGCAGTTCTTC,CASSKWLANNEQFF
NA,TRBJ1-2,TRBV18,TRBD1,TGTGCCAGCTCACCACAACAGGGGGCACGGCTCAACTATGGCTACACCTTC,CASSPQQGARLNYGYTF
NA,TRBJ2-5,TRBV5-4,TRBD2,TGTGCCAGCAGCACGGGACTAGAGCAAGAGACCCAGTACTTC,CASSTGLEQETQYF
NA,TRBJ2-1,TRBV6-1,NA,TGTGCCAGCAGTGGAACCGGGACTGGTTACAATGAGCAGTTCTTC,CASSGTGTGYNEQFF
NA,TRBJ2-5,TRBV5-1,NA,TGCGCCAGCAGCTTGCCGGGCAGCCAAGAGACCCAGTACTTC,CASSLPGSQETQYF
few,TRBJ2-7,TRBV19,NA,TGTGCCAGTCTAACCTACGAGCAGTACTTC,CASLTYEQYF
NA,TRBJ2-3,TRBV11-1,TRBD2,TGTGCCAGCAGCCCGTGGGAGGGGAGCACAGATACGCAGTATTTT,CASSPWEGSTDTQYF